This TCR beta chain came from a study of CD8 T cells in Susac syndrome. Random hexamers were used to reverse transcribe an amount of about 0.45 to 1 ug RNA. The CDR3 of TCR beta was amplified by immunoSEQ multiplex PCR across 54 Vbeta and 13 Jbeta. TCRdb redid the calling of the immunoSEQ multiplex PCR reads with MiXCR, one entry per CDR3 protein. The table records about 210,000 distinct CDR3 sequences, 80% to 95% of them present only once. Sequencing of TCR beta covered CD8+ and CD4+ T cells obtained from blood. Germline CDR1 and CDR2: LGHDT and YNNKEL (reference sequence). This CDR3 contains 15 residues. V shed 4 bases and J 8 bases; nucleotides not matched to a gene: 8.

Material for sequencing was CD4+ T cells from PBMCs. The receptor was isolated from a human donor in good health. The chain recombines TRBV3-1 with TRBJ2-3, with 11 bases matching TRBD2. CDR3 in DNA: TGTGCCAGCAGCCTCCGACTAGCGGGGTCAATTACGCAGTATTTT. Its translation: CASSLRLAGSITQYF.